This passage covers 24 T cell receptor beta chains from one sample sequenced in a study of T cell repertoires in cytomegalovirus infection. These receptors' antigens are unknown. From the reads, TCRdb called clonotypes with MiXCR, one entry per CDR3 protein. The sample includes about 900,000 distinct CDR3 sequences, 25% to 40% of them seen just once. The sequencing here drew on cultured CD8+ T cells from PBMCs, taken from culture after CMV antigen stimulation. These receptors all stem from a human donor in good health (CMV status not recorded). Some clones in this sample may be carry-over from other donors' samples.

This clonotype appeared once. The gene calls are TRBV4-1 and TRBJ1-1; TRBD1 might be the D (6 bases). Looked up from germline, CDR1 is MGHRA and CDR2 is YSYEKL. The CDR3 spans 15 residues. V dropped 4 bases and J dropped 0 bases, with 12 bases sitting between them. CDR3 bases: TGCGCCAGCAGCCTAAACAGGGATATGAACACTGAAGCTTTCTTT. Amino acids: CASSLNRDMNTEAFF.

This chain uses TRBV3-1 with TRBJ1-1; 7 bases line up with TRBD1. The germline CDR1 and CDR2 sequences are LGHDT and YNNKEL (reference sequence). The CDR3 extends over 19 amino acids. V shed 0 bases and J 11 bases; nucleotides not matched to a gene: 24. CDR3 nucleotide sequence: TGTGCCAGCAGCCAAGATCTGGTGGGCCAAGGGGGCCCTTTTACGGAGGCTTTCTTT. It is translated as CASSQDLVGQGGPFTEAFF.

This clonotype was seen only a few times. The rearrangement links TRBV2 to TRBJ2-5; a weak D match, TRBD2 (5 bases). The CDR3 has 16 residues. Germline CDR1 reads SNHLY; CDR2 reads FYNNEI. V dropped 10 bases and J dropped 1 base, with 22 bases sitting between them. As DNA, the CDR3 is TGTGCCATCCTAGAGGTGGACTCCCAGTTCCAAGAGACCCAGTACTTC. It translates to CAILEVDSQFQETQYF.

This clonotype was seen only once. The rearrangement uses TRBV3-1 and TRBJ2-5; 8 positions agree with TRBD1. In germline, CDR1 is LGHDT, CDR2 YNNKEL (reference sequence). The CDR3 is 15 amino acids. V was clipped by 4 bases and J by 9 bases; unmatched bases: 13. CDR3 in amino acids: CASSPSTGAARAQYF. CDR3 nucleotides: TGTGCCAGCAGCCCTTCGACAGGGGCCGCTAGGGCCCAGTACTTC.

The chain joins TRBV6-6 to TRBJ2-2, with D perhaps matching TRBD2 (5 bases). This CDR3 is built from 14 residues. Deletions cut 5 bases from V and 4 bases from J, with 11 bases between. CDR1 and CDR2 (germline): MNHNY, SVGAGI (reference sequence). The CDR3 reads CASSAWGVTGELFF. The DNA of the CDR3 is TGTGCCAGCAGTGCATGGGGAGTCACCGGGGAGCTGTTTTTT.

This clonotype was recorded a few times. The chain has TRBV18 and TRBJ2-5; either TRBD1 or TRBD2 may supply D (6 bases each). Per germline, CDR1 KGHSH and CDR2 LQKENI. The CDR3 is 14 residues long. V was trimmed by 3 bases and J by 3 bases, leaving 11 bases between them. The CDR3 coding sequence is TGTGCCAGCTCACCTTGGGGGGCCGAAGAGACCCAGTACTTC. Its translation is CASSPWGAEETQYF.

As concerns this clonotype: A much larger clone differs by one base, so this may be a read error. The rearrangement joins TRBV7-8 to TRBJ1-6; D is perhaps TRBD1 (5 bases). Germline CDR1 SGHVS, CDR2 FQNEAQ. This CDR3 has 15 amino acids. Trimming removed 6 bases at V and 7 bases at J, with 16 bases between. CDR3 protein: CASRLMPGRNSPLHF. CDR3 DNA: TGTGCCAGCAGATTGATGCCGGGACGGAATTCACCCCTCCACTTT.

The CDR3 coding sequence is TGTGCCAGTGTCAGGGGTAAGACGTACACTGAAGCTTTCTTT. Amino acid sequence: CASVRGKTYTEAFF. The V and J genes are TRBV19 and TRBJ1-1; D may be TRBD1 (6 bases). Trimming took off 8 bases at V and 3 bases at J, with 16 bases between the two ends. Looked up from germline, CDR1 is LNHDA and CDR2 is SQIVND (reference sequence). The length of the CDR3 is 14 residues.

The V and J genes are TRBV4-1 and TRBJ1-2; maybe TRBD1 (6 bases). The germline V and J ends were trimmed by 1 base and 4 bases, with 13 bases remaining between them. This CDR3 spans 15 amino acids. CDR1 is MGHRA, CDR2 YSYEKL, per germline. The CDR3 DNA reads as TGCGCCAGCAGCCAAGTACCGCAGGGGCTCTATGGCTACACCTTC. The encoded protein is CASSQVPQGLYGYTF.

This clonotype was found many times. The V gene is TRBV7-2, the J gene TRBJ2-1, with unresolved D. The CDR3 spans 13 residues. Between the trimmed V and J ends, which lost 2 bases and 8 bases, there was a span of 10 bases. Looked up from germline, CDR1 is SGHTA and CDR2 is FQGNSA. The CDR3 loop is CASSLYVGHEQFF. The CDR3 DNA sequence: TGTGCCAGCAGCTTATACGTGGGCCATGAGCAGTTCTTC.

For this clonotype: The junction shows a germline mismatch at one end, possibly a read error. This chain uses TRBV7-6 with TRBJ2-1, with a possible D match to TRBD2 (6 bases). In germline, CDR1 is SGHVS, CDR2 FNYEAQ. The CDR3 runs to 14 residues. CDR3 bases: TGTGCCAGCAGCTTGGGGGACTCCAACAATAAGCAGTTCTTC. Amino acids: CASSLGDSNNKQFF.

This chain links TRBV6-5 with TRBJ1-1; tentative D call: TRBD1 (5 bases). The CDR3 loop spans 18 amino acids. V lost 1 base and J lost 1, with 19 bases in between. CDR1 is MNHEY, CDR2 SVGAGI, per germline. CDR3 bases: TGTGCCAGCAGTTACTTGGGGAGGGGATCATGGGCGAACACTGAAGCTTTCTTT. Translating gives CASSYLGRGSWANTEAFF.

The gene calls are TRBV6-6 and TRBJ1-5; the D is unclear. V gave up 4 bases and J gave up 3 bases, with 19 bases separating them. Germline V gene data show CDR1 as MNHNY and CDR2 as SVGAGI (reference sequence). The CDR3 runs to 17 residues. This CDR3 is CASSSYLSEGYNQPQHF. CDR3 sequence (DNA): TGTGCCAGCAGTTCCTATCTTTCGGAGGGCTACAATCAGCCCCAGCATTTT.

V usage is TRBV2 and J usage is TRBJ2-2, with no clear D. The CDR3 is 15 amino acids. The V and J ends lost 4 bases and 5 bases respectively, with 14 bases between them. Per germline, CDR1 SNHLY and CDR2 FYNNEI. The CDR3 loop is CASSVAPLGTGELFF. The CDR3 coding sequence is TGTGCCAGCAGTGTCGCCCCTCTTGGGACCGGGGAGCTGTTTTTT.

This clonotype was detected many times. The genes are TRBV7-6 and TRBJ2-1; D is uncertain. The V end lost 0 bases, the J end lost 2 bases, and 8 bases lay between the germline ends. The germline V gene encodes CDR1 SGHVS and CDR2 FNYEAQ. The CDR3 has 15 residues. DNA of the CDR3: TGTGCCAGCAGCTTAGCGGTGACAACCTACAATGAGCAGTTCTTC. This encodes CASSLAVTTYNEQFF. Variable domain in full (rest from reference TRBV7-6 and TRBJ2-1): GAGVSQSPRYKVTKRGQDVALRCDPISGHVSLYWYRQALGQGPEFLTYFNYEAQQDKSGLPNDRFSAERPEGSISTLTIQRTEQRDSAMYRCASSLAVTTYNEQFFGPGTRLTVL.

Remarks on this clonotype: A read error may explain this, as a much larger clone is one base away. The chain is built from TRBV12-3 or TRBV12-4 and TRBJ2-2; D might be TRBD1 or TRBD2, each matching 5 bases. The CDR3 is made up of 15 amino acids. Trimming left V 4 bases short and J 3 bases short, with 12 bases between. The CDR3 loop is CASSYRQRDTGELFF. The CDR3, as DNA: TGTGCCAGCAGTTACCGACAGAGGGACACCGGGGAGCTGTTTTTT.

DNA for the CDR3: TGTGCCAGCAGTTTATCAGGGGGTGGAATCTACAATGAGCAGTTCTTC. Translated: CASSLSGGGIYNEQFF. This sequence joins TRBV28 and TRBJ2-1; 7 nucleotides align to TRBD1. Germline V gene lookup returns CDR1 MDHEN and CDR2 SYDVKM. This CDR3 region has 16 residues. With V trimmed by 1 base and J by 3 bases, 6 bases remained unmatched.

This clonotype was seen at least ten times. The chain links TRBV7-2 to TRBJ1-1, with D unresolved. Looked up from germline, CDR1 is SGHTA and CDR2 is FQGNSA. The CDR3 is 14 residues long. Trimming shortened V by 1 base and J by 3 bases, and 9 bases separated the two germline ends. For the CDR3, the DNA is TGTGCCAGCAGCTTAGTCCGGGGAGACACTGAAGCTTTCTTT. Translating gives CASSLVRGDTEAFF. Based on the CDR3 plus reference TRBV7-2 and TRBJ1-1, the full variable domain is GAGVSQSPSNKVTEKGKDVELRCDPISGHTALYWYRQSLGQGLEFLIYFQGNSAPDKSGLPSDRFSAERTGGSVSTLTIQRTQQEDSAVYLCASSLVRGDTEAFFGQGTRLTVV.

The chain carries TRBV19 and TRBJ2-1; maybe TRBD2 (6 bases). CDR3 size: 18 residues. Deletions cut 5 bases from V and 1 base from J, with 21 bases between. Germline lookup yields CDR1 LNHDA and CDR2 SQIVND (reference sequence). CDR3 DNA: TGTGCCAGTAGTGTCGCCGGGACTCCCATTTTATCCTACAATGAGCAGTTCTTC. This encodes CASSVAGTPILSYNEQFF.

This clonotype occurred a few times. The chain uses TRBV2 and TRBJ1-1; the D is unclear. The length of the CDR3 is 14 residues. V was cut by 2 bases and J by 2 bases, with 9 bases left in between. CDR1 is SNHLY, CDR2 FYNNEI, per germline. CDR3 nucleotide sequence: TGTGCCAGCAGTGAACCAGCCCCAAACACTGAAGCTTTCTTT. It encodes CASSEPAPNTEAFF.

The chain uses TRBV28 and TRBJ1-1; 10 bases fit TRBD1. Germline loops: CDR1 MDHEN, CDR2 SYDVKM. This CDR3 is 17 amino acids long. V gave up 4 bases and J gave up 2 bases; unmatched junction bases: 10. The CDR3, as DNA: TGTGCCAGCAGTTCCCAGACAGGGGGCTGGATAAACACTGAAGCTTTCTTT. Amino acids: CASSSQTGGWINTEAFF.

Only a few counts were recorded for this clonotype. The genes are TRBV15 and TRBJ2-4; 9 nucleotides line up with TRBD2. CDR3 length: 16 amino acids. After removal of 2 bases from V and 0 bases from J, the junction contained 2 bases not matched to a gene. Germline values: CDR1 LNHNV, CDR2 YYDKDF (reference sequence). The CDR3 bases are TGTGCCACCAGCAGAAATAGCGGGGGAGCCAAAAACATTCAGTACTTC. Translated, it gives CATSRNSGGAKNIQYF. The full variable domain, its missing parts supplied by reference TRBV15 and TRBJ2-4, is DAMVIQNPRYQVTQFGKPVTLSCSQTLNHNVMYWYQQKSSQAPKLLFHYYDKDFNNEADTPDNFQSRRPNTSFCFLDIRSPGLGDTAMYLCATSRNSGGAKNIQYFGAGTRLSVL.

The gene calls are TRBV12-3 or TRBV12-4 and TRBJ1-2; D gene ambiguous. The CDR3 has 13 amino acids. V lost 5 bases to trimming and J lost 5 bases, with 12 bases between them. The CDR3, as DNA: TGTGCCAGCAGTCCCCCCGAAATATATGGCTACACCTTC. As protein: CASSPPEIYGYTF.

The chain couples TRBV29-1 to TRBJ1-2, with D tentatively TRBD1 (6 bases). Germline V gives CDR1 SQVTM, CDR2 ANQGSEA. The CDR3 is made up of 16 amino acids. With 4 bases removed from V and 3 bases from J, the gap between germline ends came to 21 bases. The CDR3 region has the DNA TGCAGCGTTGGGGGGCTCCAAGAGGGACCACACTATGGCTACACCTTC. Residues: CSVGGLQEGPHYGYTF.